This T cell receptor (beta chain) was retrieved from a study of T cell responses to AZD1222 COVID-19 vaccine. Study at large: Pooled samples include second doses given at about 4 or 12 weeks. Study-level findings and limits: Clonal diversity was possibly underestimated, and the donors were mostly white British, with more females. Two AZD1222 doses significantly raised spike-specific TCR breadth and depth over controls.

Assay used: immunoSEQ multiplex PCR; TCRdb lists only in-frame clones, some missing. Among about 120,000 clones, about 81% were seen once, and the ten largest hold roughly 4.8%. Turning to this clone: Its target is not known.

Germline-derived CDR1 and CDR2 are SGHKS and YYEKEE (reference sequence). V dropped 2 bases and J dropped 4; count of bases not matched to a gene: 15. This CDR3 has 17 residues. This TCR derives from an adult in good health. This specimen was peripheral blood, taken on day 0 of AZD1222 vaccination. J is TRBJ2-7 and V is TRBV5-5, with TRBD1 identical over 7 bases. The CDR3 loop reads CASSLIWSWTGVYEQYF. DNA for the CDR3: TGTGCCAGCAGCTTAATTTGGTCATGGACAGGAGTTTACGAGCAGTACTTC.